Each of the 21 T cell receptor beta chains below was sequenced from the same sample in a study of long-term antiretroviral therapy in people with HIV (dated by TCRdb to 2022 to 2024). The immunoSEQ hsTCRB v3.0 assay was used at survey level resolution to sequence the TRB variable region. TCRdb took this table from immuneACCESS and kept in-frame rearrangements with V and J called. Such tables lack part of the clones; where checked against another copy, unresolved V genes explain under half of the gap, and the rest is unexplained. The sample contains approximately 10,000 clones, about 86% of them found a single time. The ten largest clones capture just over 20% of the sample. The specimen comprised unsorted PBMCs, sampled about 7 years after starting antiretroviral therapy. Receptor source: a man between 45 and 60 years old with HIV.

This chain uses TRBV30 with TRBJ2-7; 8 bases are shared with TRBD1. Germline-derived CDR1 and CDR2 are GTSNPN and SVGIG (reference sequence). The V and J ends lost 0 bases and 5 bases, in that order; junction bases with no gene match: 3. The CDR3 contains 13 residues. In DNA, the CDR3 is TGTGCCTGGAGTGTACTGACAGGGGACGAGCAGTACTTC. This translates into CAWSVLTGDEQYF. The entire variable domain, with the rest obtained from reference TRBV30 and TRBJ2-7, is as follows: SQTIHQWPATLVQPVGSPLSLECTVEGTSNPNLYWYRQAAGRGLQLLFYSVGIGQISSEVPQNLSASRPQDRQFILSSKKLLLSDSGFYLCAWSVLTGDEQYFGPGTRLTVT.

This clone was picked up one time. The chain employs TRBV5-6 and TRBJ1-6, with 8 nucleotides matching TRBD1. Trimming took 0 bases from V and 4 from J; bases not matched to a gene: 9. The CDR3 has 18 amino acids. CDR1 is SGHDT and CDR2 is YYEEEE in the germline V gene. CDR3: CASSLETGVVLYNSPLHF. In nucleotides, the CDR3 is TGTGCCAGCAGCTTGGAGACAGGGGTCGTGCTTTATAATTCACCCCTCCACTTT.

The chain has TRBV6-5 and TRBJ2-5, with a weak D call TRBD1 (5 bases). The J call is doubtful: the DNA matches TRBJ2-7 better. This CDR3 has 14 residues. In germline, CDR1 is MNHEY, CDR2 SVGAGI. CDR3 in amino acids: CASSPLTRVYEQYF. The CDR3 region has the DNA TGTGCCAGCAGTCCCTTGACCAGGGTCTACGAGCAGTACTTC.

The chain links TRBV6-5 to TRBJ1-1; no definite D call. The V end was cut by 2 bases, the J end by 0 bases, with 13 bases between. CDR1 and CDR2 from the germline V gene are MNHEY and SVGAGI. This CDR3 region has 16 residues. The CDR3 is CASSYGPGPLNTEAFF. CDR3 coding DNA: TGTGCCAGCAGTTACGGTCCGGGCCCCCTGAACACTGAAGCTTTCTTT.

The chain couples TRBV7-9 to TRBJ1-2, with a possible D match to TRBD1 (5 bases). From germline, CDR1 is SEHNR and CDR2 FQNEAQ (reference sequence). This CDR3 comprises 11 residues. Trimming pared 10 bases from V and 3 bases from J, leaving 9 bases between. CDR3 coding DNA: TGTGCCACAGGGTGGGACTATGGCTACACCTTC. Translation: CATGWDYGYTF.

V usage is TRBV27 and J usage is TRBJ2-3; TRBD2 aligns across 11 bases. This CDR3 contains 15 residues. The ends lost 4 bases at V and 2 bases at J; junction bases unmatched: 2. Per the germline V gene, CDR1 is MNHEY and CDR2 is SMNVEV (reference sequence). The CDR3 coding sequence is TGTGCCAGCAGTTCTAGCGGGGGGCACACAGATACGCAGTATTTT. Its protein is CASSSSGGHTDTQYF.

This chain connects TRBV28 to TRBJ2-3; D perhaps matches TRBD1 (5 bases). V was clipped by 7 bases and J by 5 bases, with 16 bases between them. This CDR3 has 14 amino acids. Germline assignment: CDR1 MDHEN and CDR2 SYDVKM. The CDR3 DNA follows: TGTGCCAGCACCTCGACAGATGGGGTAGATACGCAGTATTTT. It specifies CASTSTDGVDTQYF. The variable domain in full, with the rest retrieved from reference TRBV28 and TRBJ2-3, is DVKVTQSSRYLVKRTGEKVFLECVQDMDHENMFWYRQDPGLGLRLIYFSYDVKMKEKGDIPEGYSVSREKKERFSLILESASTNQTSMYLCASTSTDGVDTQYFGPGTRLTVL.

This clone was recorded only once. The chain joins TRBV21-1 to TRBJ2-7; the listed D gene, TRBD2, was not tested against the DNA. TRBV21-1 is a recognized pseudogene. The CDR3 extends over 15 amino acids. The CDR3 region is CASSPPRGTNYEQYF. In DNA form, the CDR3 reads TGTGCCAGCAGCCCCCCACGGGGTACCAACTACGAGCAGTACTTC.

J is TRBJ2-1 and V is TRBV4-1, with 10 bases that match TRBD2. V trimming: 1 base; J trimming: 8 bases; junction bases outside the gene matches: 11. This CDR3 has 17 amino acids. Germline V lookup: CDR1 MGHRA, CDR2 YSYEKL. The DNA of the CDR3 is TGCGCCAGCAGCCAAGGGACTAGCGGCGGCCGGGGCGATGAGCAGTTCTTC. Its protein product is CASSQGTSGGRGDEQFF.

This rearrangement joins TRBV4-2 to TRBJ2-3; no definite D call. The V end was cut by 0 bases, the J end by 0 bases, with 10 bases between. Germline CDR1 and CDR2: LGHNA and YNFKEQ. This CDR3 spans 16 amino acids. CDR3 loop: CASSQDWAESTDTQYF. The CDR3 DNA follows: TGTGCCAGCAGCCAAGATTGGGCGGAGAGCACAGATACGCAGTATTTT.

V gene TRBV11-2 combines with J gene TRBJ2-5; 8 bases map to TRBD1. CDR3 length: 16 residues. J lost 1 base, V lost 5 bases, and 9 bases had no gene match. Germline assignment: CDR1 SGHAT and CDR2 FQNNGV. The CDR3 loop reads CASSPGQGEAQETQYF. CDR3 nucleotide sequence: TGTGCCAGCAGCCCCGGACAGGGAGAGGCCCAAGAGACCCAGTACTTC.

CDR3 nucleotides: TGTGCCAGCAGTTTTAAGGGGGGGTTCACTGAAGCTTTCTTT. It is translated as CASSFKGGFTEAFF. The V and J genes are TRBV27 and TRBJ1-1; TRBD1 might be the D (6 bases). The CDR3 runs to 14 residues. Per germline, CDR1 MNHEY and CDR2 SMNVEV (reference sequence). With 3 bases removed from V and 4 bases from J, the gap between germline ends came to 12 bases.

The V call is TRBV28, the J call TRBJ1-2; D may be TRBD1 (5 bases). The CDR3 loop spans 15 amino acids. V lost 7 bases to trimming and J lost 2 bases, with 17 bases between them. CDR1 MDHEN and CDR2 SYDVKM come from the germline V gene. The CDR3 loop reads CASTPQGVGNYGYTF. In nucleotides, the CDR3 is TGTGCCAGCACTCCCCAAGGGGTGGGAAACTATGGCTACACCTTC.

The chain is built from TRBV7-9 and TRBJ2-7; 9 bases are shared with TRBD1. The CDR3 is 18 residues long. V shed 7 bases, J shed 2 bases, and the junction held 18 bases outside the gene matches. The germline V gene encodes CDR1 SEHNR and CDR2 FQNEAQ (reference sequence). The CDR3 DNA is TGTGCCAGCAACCCTCGGGACAGGGTCGCCTCTTACACCTACGAGCAGTACTTC. Residues: CASNPRDRVASYTYEQYF.

V and J are TRBV30 and TRBJ1-2; D unclear. Germline CDR1 GTSNPN, CDR2 SVGIG (reference sequence). The V end was cut by 1 base, the J end by 6 bases, with 9 bases between. The CDR3 runs to 12 residues. CDR3 residues: CAWSDGADGYTF. CDR3 in DNA: TGTGCCTGGAGTGACGGAGCAGATGGCTACACCTTC.

The chain has TRBV5-6 and TRBJ2-7; 14 nucleotides agree with TRBD2. Per the germline V gene, CDR1 is SGHDT and CDR2 is YYEEEE. J gave up 0 bases and V 4 bases, and 6 bases lay outside the gene matches. CDR3 size: 17 residues. The CDR3 is CASSPLTSGGASYEQYF. CDR3 DNA: TGTGCCAGCAGCCCGCTGACTAGCGGGGGGGCCTCCTACGAGCAGTACTTC.

The chain uses TRBV19 and TRBJ1-1, with D possibly being TRBD1 (6 bases). The CDR3 consists of 12 residues. Germline-derived CDR1 and CDR2 are LNHDA and SQIVND (reference sequence). Trimming removed 6 bases from V and 4 bases from J, with 9 bases in between. In DNA form, the CDR3 reads TGTGCCAGTAGCACAGGGTTCACTGAAGCTTTCTTT. Translating gives CASSTGFTEAFF.

A single count supports this clone. The gene calls are TRBV10-1 and TRBJ2-3; 14 bases match TRBD2. This CDR3 is built from 15 residues. With 4 bases clipped from V and 3 bases from J, the junction kept 0 bases outside the gene matches. Germline V gene sequence: CDR1 WNHNN, CDR2 SYGVQD (reference sequence). The CDR3 loop reads CASSGTSGGTDTQYF. CDR3 in DNA: TGCGCCAGCAGTGGGACTAGCGGGGGGACAGATACGCAGTATTTT.

V and J are TRBV4-1 and TRBJ1-1; D ambiguous. The germline V gene has CDR1 MGHRA and CDR2 YSYEKL. Trimming removed 0 bases at V and 5 bases at J, with 22 bases between. There are 18 residues in the CDR3. The CDR3 region has the DNA TGCGCCAGCAGCCAAGATAGTAGACAATTCTCAGGTCGGACTGAAGCTTTCTTT. Its translation: CASSQDSRQFSGRTEAFF.

This clone appeared a few times. The genes are TRBV29-1 and TRBJ1-1, with D tentatively TRBD1 (5 bases). The V and J ends lost 6 bases and 12 bases respectively, with 17 bases between them. Germline-derived CDR1 and CDR2 are SQVTM and ANQGSEA. The CDR3 loop spans 11 amino acids. CDR3 region: CSVPRGPRSFF. The CDR3 nucleotides are TGCAGCGTCCCACGGGGACCTCGATCTTTCTTT.

The chain is built from TRBV7-9 and TRBJ1-2, with D maybe TRBD1 (5 bases). Trimming pared 8 bases from V and 4 bases from J, leaving 14 bases between. Germline V gene data show CDR1 as SEHNR and CDR2 as FQNEAQ (reference sequence). The CDR3 sequence is 13 residues long. The CDR3 nucleotides are TGTGCCAGCGACTTAACTCAGGGCTATGGCTACACCTTC. Protein product: CASDLTQGYGYTF.